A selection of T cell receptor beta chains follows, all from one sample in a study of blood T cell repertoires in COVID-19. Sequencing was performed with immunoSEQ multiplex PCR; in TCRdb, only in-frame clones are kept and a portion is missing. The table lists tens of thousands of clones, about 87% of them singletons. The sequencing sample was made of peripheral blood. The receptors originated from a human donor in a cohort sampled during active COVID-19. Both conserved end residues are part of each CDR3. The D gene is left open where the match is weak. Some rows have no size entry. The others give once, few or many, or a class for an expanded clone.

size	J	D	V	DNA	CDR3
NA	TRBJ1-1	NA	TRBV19	TGTGCCAGTAGTATCGGGCGTGCAGGGTGGACTGAAGCTTTCTTT	CASSIGRAGWTEAFF
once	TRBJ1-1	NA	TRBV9	TGTGCCAGCAGCCCTAACCAGGGTGGCACTGAAGCTTTCTTT	CASSPNQGGTEAFF
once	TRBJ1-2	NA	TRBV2	TGTGCCAGCAGTGGAGACAGCTATGGCTACACCTTC	CASSGDSYGYTF
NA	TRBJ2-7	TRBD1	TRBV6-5	TGTGCCGCGACAGGGGTTTCATGGTACCAATACGAGCAGTACTTC	CAATGVSWYQYEQYF
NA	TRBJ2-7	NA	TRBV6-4	TGTGCCAGCAGGCTCCTAGTATTC	CASRLLVF
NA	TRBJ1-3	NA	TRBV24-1	TGTGCCACCAGTGATTCCCGGGGTTCTGGAAACACCATATATTTT	CATSDSRGSGNTIYF
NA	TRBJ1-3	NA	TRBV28	TGTGCCAGCACCAGCGTCAGCACCATATATTTT	CASTSVSTIYF
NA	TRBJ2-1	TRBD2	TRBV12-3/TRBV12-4	TGTGCCAGCAGTACGGGGGGGGATGAGCAGTTCTTC	CASSTGGDEQFF
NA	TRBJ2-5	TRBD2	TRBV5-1	TGCGCCAGCAGCTTCGGACTAGCGGGGGGAGAGACCCAGTACTTC	CASSFGLAGGETQYF
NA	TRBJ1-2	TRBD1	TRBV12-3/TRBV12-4	TGTGCCAGCAGCTGGGACAGGATCTATGGCTACACCTTC	CASSWDRIYGYTF
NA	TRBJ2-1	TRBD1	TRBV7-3	TGTGCCAGCAGCTTCGGTGACAGGGCGGCTGAGCAGTTCTTC	CASSFGDRAAEQFF
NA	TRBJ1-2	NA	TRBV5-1	TGCGCCAGCAGCTTCCAGGGCATCGGCTATGGCTACACCTTC	CASSFQGIGYGYTF
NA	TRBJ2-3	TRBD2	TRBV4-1	TGCGCCAGCAGCCAGGCCCCGGGACTAGCGGGGGGGCGTTATACGCAGTATTTT	CASSQAPGLAGGRYTQYF
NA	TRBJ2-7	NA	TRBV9	TGTGCCAGCAGCGGACAACAGAACAAAGGGGTCTACGAGCAGTACTTC	CASSGQQNKGVYEQYF
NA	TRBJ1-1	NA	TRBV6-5	TGTGCCAGCAGTTTCGGGGGAGACAGAAAAGCTTTCTTT	CASSFGGDRKAFF
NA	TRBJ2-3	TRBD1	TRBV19	TGTGCCAGTAGTATCACCGGGACAGGGGACACAGATACGCAGTATTTT	CASSITGTGDTDTQYF
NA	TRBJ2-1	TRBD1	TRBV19	TGTGCCAGTAGTGGGGACAGGGCCTACAATGAGCAGTTCTTC	CASSGDRAYNEQFF
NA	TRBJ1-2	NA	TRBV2	TGTGCCAGCAGCGTTGCACGGGATGGCTACACCTTC	CASSVARDGYTF
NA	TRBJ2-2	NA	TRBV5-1	TGCGCCAGCAGTCGTCCGGGAGCCCCAGCGAACACCGGGGAGCTGTTTTTT	CASSRPGAPANTGELFF
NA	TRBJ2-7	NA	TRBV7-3	TGTGCCAGCAGCTTCCAGGCGGGGTTCGAGCAGTACTTC	CASSFQAGFEQYF
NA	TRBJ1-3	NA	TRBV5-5	TGTGCCAGCAGCTTGTACGGAGACAGCTCTGGAAACACCATATATTTT	CASSLYGDSSGNTIYF
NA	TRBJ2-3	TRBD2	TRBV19	TGTGCCAGTAGCCGGACTAGCGGGAGGGCAGGAGATACGCAGTATTTT	CASSRTSGRAGDTQYF
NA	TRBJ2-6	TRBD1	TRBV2	TGTGCCAGCAGTTCCAGGGGGTTTGGAACCTCTGGGGCCAACGTCCTGACTTTC	CASSSRGFGTSGANVLTF
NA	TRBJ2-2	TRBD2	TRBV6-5	TGTGCCAGCGGGGTTCTAGCGGGAGATACCGGGGAGCTGTTTTTT	CASGVLAGDTGELFF
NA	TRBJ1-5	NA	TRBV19	TGTGCCAGTAGTATAGGGGGCAGACATAGCAATCAGCCCCAGCATTTT	CASSIGGRHSNQPQHF
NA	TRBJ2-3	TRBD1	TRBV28	TGTGCCAGCAGTTTAACGGGACAGGGAATCGGAGATACGCAGTATTTT	CASSLTGQGIGDTQYF
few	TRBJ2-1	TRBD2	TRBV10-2	TGCGCCAGTGTACTAGCGGGGAAAGGAGGTGAGCAGTTCTTC	CASVLAGKGGEQFF
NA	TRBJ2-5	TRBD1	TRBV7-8	TGTGCCAGCAGCCTAGGGACAGTCCAAGAGACCCAGTACTTC	CASSLGTVQETQYF
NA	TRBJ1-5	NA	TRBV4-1	TGCGCCAGCAGCCAGGCAGGGGACAATCAGCCCCAGCATTTT	CASSQAGDNQPQHF
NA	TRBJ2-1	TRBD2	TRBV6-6	TGTGCCAGCAGGAGACTAGCGGACTACAATGAGCAGTTCTTC	CASRRLADYNEQFF
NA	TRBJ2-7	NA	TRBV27	TGTGCCAGCAGACGGGACAACTCCTACGAGCAGTACTTC	CASRRDNSYEQYF
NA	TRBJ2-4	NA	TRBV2	TGTGCCAGCGGTGGGGGACTAGCCAAAAACATTCAGTACTTC	CASGGGLAKNIQYF
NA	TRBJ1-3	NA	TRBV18	TGTGCCAGCTCACCACCAACAGGCCCTGGAAACACCATATATTTT	CASSPPTGPGNTIYF
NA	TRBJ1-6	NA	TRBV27	TGTGCCAGCAGTTTATCCCCCTACCCTAATTCACCCCTCCACTTT	CASSLSPYPNSPLHF
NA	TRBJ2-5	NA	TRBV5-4	TGTGCCAGCAGCTTGGCTCAGGGCGGGATGCGAGAGACCCAGTACTTC	CASSLAQGGMRETQYF
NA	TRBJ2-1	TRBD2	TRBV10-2	TGCGCCAGCAGCCGTAGCGGGAGGGCCGGCGATGAGCAGTTCTTC	CASSRSGRAGDEQFF
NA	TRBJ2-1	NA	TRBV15	TGTGCCACCTCCCGGGGATACAATGAGCAGTTCTTC	CATSRGYNEQFF
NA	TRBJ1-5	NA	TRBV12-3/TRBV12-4	TGTGCCAGCCGCAGGGGTTCTGATCAGCCCCAGCATTTT	CASRRGSDQPQHF
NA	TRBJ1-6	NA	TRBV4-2	TGTGCCAGCAGCTCCCCCGGGGGAGGGCATTCACCCCTCCACTTT	CASSSPGGGHSPLHF
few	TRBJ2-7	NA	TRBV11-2	TGTGCCAGCAGCTCCAAGGACGGGAGACGTAGCGAGCAGTACTTC	CASSSKDGRRSEQYF
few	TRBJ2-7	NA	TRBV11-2	TGTGCCAGCAGGCGAATCCTTAGTCTGGGACAAGCCTACGAGCAGTACTTC	CASRRILSLGQAYEQYF